Many counts were recorded for the clone carrying this T cell receptor beta chain. The antigen is not known. These data originate in a study of T-cell reconstitution after alpha-beta-depleted transplantation in children. Construction of the TCRbeta library involved unique molecular identifiers. Using its own MiXCR run on the PCR reads, TCRdb lists one record per CDR3 protein. The table has hundreds of thousands of distinct CDR3 sequences, approximately 10% seen once; the top ten hold 28%. V lost 4 bases to trimming and J lost 4 bases, with 17 bases between them. The CDR3 has 15 amino acids. CDR1 and CDR2 from the germline V gene are SGHRS and YFSETQ. Study results and caveats: Surviving recipient T cells and thymic progenitors accounted for the high day-60 TCRbeta diversity observed in some patients. Counts and diversity of T cells one year after transplant came mostly from newly produced T cells.

This TCR was sampled from a child less than two years old with acute myeloid leukemia, due to receive a stem cell transplant. The chain combines TRBV5-1 with TRBJ1-1; weak D call: TRBD1 (5 bases). The sequenced sample was PBMCs, obtained before TCRalphabeta/CD19-depleted stem cell transplant. CDR3 loop: CASSPQGTPSTEAFF. The CDR3 coding sequence is TGCGCCAGCAGCCCCCAGGGTACACCGAGCACTGAAGCTTTCTTT.